Below, 23 T cell receptor beta chains from the same sample are listed, as sequenced in a study of shared clonotypes between healthy human individuals. Assay: immunoSEQ multiplex PCR; the TCRdb copy retains only in-frame clones and omits some. The sample holds about 1.1 million clones, 60% to 80% seen once. Source material: memory CD4+ T cells from PBMCs. Subset in this sample: CD45RA-negative fraction. These receptors all stem from a young man in good health. Some clones in this sample may be carry-over from other donors' samples.

The V and J genes are TRBV6-5 and TRBJ1-2, with D unresolved. CDR1 is MNHEY, CDR2 SVGAGI, per germline. CDR3 length: 13 residues. Between the trimmed V and J ends, which lost 7 bases and 4 bases, there was a span of 13 bases. The CDR3 region is CASTNGASYGYTF. As DNA, the CDR3 is TGTGCCAGCACTAACGGAGCTTCCTATGGCTACACCTTC.

V is TRBV29-1 and J is TRBJ1-5, with D possibly TRBD1 on 5 matching bases. Trimming left V 4 bases short and J 6 bases short, with 16 bases between. The germline V gene has CDR1 SQVTM and CDR2 ANQGSEA. The CDR3 contains 14 residues. The CDR3 protein is CSVVLGAPGQPQHF. The CDR3 DNA reads as TGCAGCGTTGTACTCGGGGCGCCGGGTCAGCCCCAGCATTTT.

J is TRBJ2-1 and V is TRBV6-5; 12 bases agree with TRBD1. J lost 8 bases, V lost 6 bases, and 8 bases had no gene match. Per germline, CDR1 MNHEY and CDR2 SVGAGI. The CDR3 has 15 amino acids. The CDR3 sequence is CASSPAGTGGYEQFF. CDR3 DNA sequence: TGTGCCAGCAGCCCAGCCGGGACAGGGGGCTATGAGCAGTTCTTC.

CDR3 loop: CASSLFSGTLYNEQFF. CDR3 bases: TGCGCCAGCAGCTTGTTTAGTGGGACCCTGTACAATGAGCAGTTCTTC. V and J are TRBV5-1 and TRBJ2-1; either TRBD1 or TRBD2 may supply D (5 bases each). V shed 1 base and J shed 4 bases, with 15 bases lying between them. In germline, CDR1 is SGHRS, CDR2 YFSETQ. This CDR3 contains 16 residues. The variable domain in full, with the rest retrieved from reference TRBV5-1 and TRBJ2-1, is KAGVTQTPRYLIKTRGQQVTLSCSPISGHRSVSWYQQTPGQGLQFLFEYFSETQRNKGNFPGRFSGRQFSNSRSEMNVSTLELGDSALYLCASSLFSGTLYNEQFFGPGTRLTVL.

The rearrangement uses TRBV5-1 and TRBJ2-2, with D perhaps given as TRBD1 or TRBD2 (5 bases each). V was clipped by 3 bases and J by 4 bases, with 10 bases between them. Looked up from germline, CDR1 is SGHRS and CDR2 is YFSETQ. This CDR3 spans 14 amino acids. The CDR3, as DNA: TGCGCCAGCAGCTGGGACCCTGCCACCGGGGAGCTGTTTTTT. Translated, it gives CASSWDPATGELFF.

CDR3 sequence reads: CASTSLSAGGPYEQYF. In DNA, the CDR3 is TGTGCCAGCACCTCCCTTTCAGCGGGAGGCCCCTACGAGCAGTACTTC. The chain employs TRBV28 and TRBJ2-5, with TRBD2 matching 9 bases. The J call may be incorrect, as the DNA end agrees better with TRBJ2-7. The germline gives CDR1 MDHEN, CDR2 SYDVKM. This CDR3 spans 16 amino acids.

The chain carries TRBV28 and TRBJ1-1; D call uncertain. V shed 5 bases and J shed 1 base, with 11 bases lying between them. The CDR3 extends over 14 amino acids. Germline V CDR1 and CDR2: MDHEN, SYDVKM. DNA of the CDR3: TGTGCCAGCAGTCCTGCGGACGGGAACACTGAAGCTTTCTTT. It codes for CASSPADGNTEAFF. The full variable domain, rest sourced from reference TRBV28 and TRBJ1-1, is DVKVTQSSRYLVKRTGEKVFLECVQDMDHENMFWYRQDPGLGLRLIYFSYDVKMKEKGDIPEGYSVSREKKERFSLILESASTNQTSMYLCASSPADGNTEAFFGQGTRLTVV.

The chain links TRBV6-5 to TRBJ2-1; TRBD2 might be the D (5 bases). The CDR3 runs 13 residues. Trimming removed 2 bases at V and 9 bases at J, with 11 bases between. Germline CDR1 reads MNHEY; CDR2 reads SVGAGI. CDR3: CASSYQLEGEQFF. The CDR3 bases are TGTGCCAGCAGTTACCAGCTAGAGGGTGAGCAGTTCTTC.

This clone was picked up one time. V is TRBV7-2 and J is TRBJ1-2, with 8 nucleotides matching TRBD1. Germline V gene sequence: CDR1 SGHTA, CDR2 FQGNSA. V lost 5 bases and J lost 10; bases outside the gene matches: 9. The CDR3 contains 13 residues. CDR3: CASSARTGIPYTF. The DNA for the CDR3 is TGTGCCAGCAGCGCCCGGACAGGGATCCCCTACACCTTC. Supplemented by reference TRBV7-2 and TRBJ1-2, the full variable domain reads GAGVSQSPSNKVTEKGKDVELRCDPISGHTALYWYRQSLGQGLEFLIYFQGNSAPDKSGLPSDRFSAERTGGSVSTLTIQRTQQEDSAVYLCASSARTGIPYTFGSGTRLTVV.

The chain has TRBV6-6 and TRBJ2-3; 7 positions agree with TRBD1. Per the germline V gene, CDR1 is MNHNY and CDR2 is SVGAGI (reference sequence). V shed 8 bases and J 6 bases; nucleotides not matched to a gene: 14. The CDR3 spans 15 residues. CDR3 in amino acids: CASASPDRSMDTQYF. CDR3 bases: TGTGCCAGCGCTTCCCCGGACAGGTCGATGGATACGCAGTATTTT.

Concerning this clone: Distinct nucleotide sequences in the sample also encode this CDR3. The rearrangement links TRBV27 to TRBJ1-2; the match to TRBD1 covers 9 bases. CDR3 length equals 14 residues. The junction had 4 bases not matched to a gene; V was cut back by 3 bases and J by 5 bases. Germline V gives CDR1 MNHEY, CDR2 SMNVEV (reference sequence). In nucleotides, the CDR3 is TGTGCCAGCAGTTTGCGGGGACAGGGATATGGCTACACCTTC. It specifies CASSLRGQGYGYTF.

The rearrangement links TRBV11-2 to TRBJ1-2, with a weak D call TRBD1 (6 bases). The CDR3 contains 15 residues. V lost 3 bases and J 7 bases, leaving 18 bases between the germline ends. CDR1 SGHAT and CDR2 FQNNGV come from the germline V gene. The CDR3 region has the DNA TGTGCCAGCAGCTTCGACAGGAGGGGTTCTAGTGGCTACACCTTC. This sequence encodes CASSFDRRGSSGYTF.

This clone was detected many times. CDR3 DNA: TGTGCCAGCAGCTTAGCCACTTTTGAATATGGTGAGCAGTTCTTC. The encoded protein is CASSLATFEYGEQFF. The chain recombines TRBV11-2 with TRBJ2-1; D gene uncertain. The CDR3 contains 15 residues. CDR1 SGHAT and CDR2 FQNNGV come from the germline V gene. V was trimmed by 1 base and J by 9 bases, leaving 16 bases between them. The full variable domain, with the rest looked up from reference TRBV11-2 and TRBJ2-1, is EAGVAQSPRYKIIEKRQSVAFWCNPISGHATLYWYQQILGQGPKLLIQFQNNGVVDDSQLPKDRFSAERLKGVDSTLKIQPAKLEDSAVYLCASSLATFEYGEQFFGPGTRLTVL.

The J gene is TRBJ1-3, the V gene TRBV5-4, with 9 bases identical to TRBD1. The V gene end was trimmed by 1 base and the J gene end by 3 bases; junction bases not matched to a gene: 5. This CDR3 has 16 amino acids. The germline CDR1 and CDR2 sequences are SGHNT and YYREEE (reference sequence). In DNA form, the CDR3 reads TGTGCCAGCAGCTTGATAGGGGACAGGGTTGGAAACACCATATATTTT. Its protein product is CASSLIGDRVGNTIYF.

The V gene is TRBV9, the J gene TRBJ1-1; no reliable D call. The V gene's germline CDR1 is SGDLS and CDR2 YYNGEE. Trimming removed 3 bases from V and 1 base from J, with 13 bases in between. This CDR3 contains 15 residues. The CDR3 DNA reads as TGTGCCAGCAGCGCCGGAGGGTGGCAGAACACTGAAGCTTTCTTT. Translation gives CASSAGGWQNTEAFF.

Remarks on this clone: At one boundary the junction diverges from the germline segment, which might be a read error. This chain uses TRBV5-1 with TRBJ2-3, with 11 bases that match TRBD2. The length of the CDR3 is 12 residues. Germline V lookup: CDR1 SGHRS, CDR2 YFSETQ. CDR3 DNA sequence: TGCGCCAGCAGCTGGGGGACTAGCGGACAACGTTTT. Translated: CASSWGTSGQRF.

The V gene is TRBV5-4, the J gene TRBJ2-5, with 10 bases fitting TRBD2. The J call may not be correct, given that the DNA end is closer to TRBJ2-7. Looked up from germline, CDR1 is SGHNT and CDR2 is YYREEE (reference sequence). This CDR3 is 17 amino acids long. CDR3 residues: CASSRGGASGSHYEQYF. CDR3 bases: TGTGCCAGCAGCCGGGGCGGGGCTAGCGGGAGCCATTACGAGCAGTACTTC.

This clone has a handful of counts. This chain links TRBV6-4 with TRBJ2-3; TRBD2 might be the D (5 bases). The CDR3 totals 15 residues. The germline V gene encodes CDR1 MRHNA and CDR2 SNTAGT. Trimming left V 4 bases short and J 1 base short, with 12 bases between. DNA for the CDR3: TGTGCCAGCAGTGTGAGGGCTCTGGGCACAGATACGCAGTATTTT. This gives the protein CASSVRALGTDTQYF.

The V call is TRBV4-1, the J call TRBJ1-1, with a possible D match to TRBD1 (6 bases). The CDR3 sequence is 15 residues long. V was trimmed by 1 base and J by 4 bases, leaving 13 bases between them. Germline assignment: CDR1 MGHRA and CDR2 YSYEKL. This CDR3 is CASSQVTWGATEAFF. The CDR3 nucleotides are TGCGCCAGCAGCCAAGTTACTTGGGGGGCCACTGAAGCTTTCTTT.

DNA for the CDR3: TGTGCCAGCAGTTGGGGACAGACCCCCGCAACTAATGAAAAACTGTTTTTT. It codes for CASSWGQTPATNEKLFF. The gene calls are TRBV5-8 and TRBJ1-4, with 7 bases lining up with TRBD1. J lost 0 bases, V lost 5 bases, and 10 bases had no gene match. The CDR3 has 17 amino acids. Germline CDR1 reads SGHTS; CDR2 reads YDEGEE.

The V and J genes are TRBV27 and TRBJ2-7; 11 bases match TRBD2. This CDR3 is 15 amino acids long. The ends lost 3 bases at V and 4 bases at J; junction bases unmatched: 5. Per the germline V gene, CDR1 is MNHEY and CDR2 is SMNVEV (reference sequence). The CDR3 reads CASSFRLAGYYEQYF. The DNA of the CDR3 is TGTGCCAGCAGTTTCCGACTAGCGGGATATTACGAGCAGTACTTC.

The chain has TRBV6-5 and TRBJ1-2; perhaps TRBD1 as D (5 bases). V lost 6 bases and J 3 bases, leaving 17 bases between the germline ends. Germline V gives CDR1 MNHEY, CDR2 SVGAGI. The CDR3 spans 15 residues. CDR3 DNA: TGTGCCAGCAGGTCTTGGGACGGATGGGACTATGGCTACACCTTC. Translation gives CASRSWDGWDYGYTF.

The CDR3 here is CASSVAAEPGSTQYF. CDR3 sequence (DNA): TGTGCCAGCAGCGTAGCCGCCGAACCCGGATCGACCCAGTACTTC. The chain has TRBV9 and TRBJ2-5; D is uncertain. CDR1 is SGDLS, CDR2 YYNGEE, per germline. This CDR3 is 15 amino acids long. Trimming pared 0 bases from V and 7 bases from J, leaving 16 bases between. The full variable domain, its missing parts supplied by reference TRBV9 and TRBJ2-5, is DSGVTQTPKHLITATGQRVTLRCSPRSGDLSVYWYQQSLDQGLQFLIQYYNGEERAKGNILERFSAQQFPDLHSELNLSSLELGDSALYFCASSVAAEPGSTQYFGPGTRLLVL.